This T cell receptor beta chain was retrieved from a study of control samples from healthy donors and cancer patients. Here immunoSEQ multiplex PCR was the method, and the copy in TCRdb shows in-frame clones only, minus some. The listing contains about 200,000 clones. CDR3 length: 13 amino acids. J lost 7 bases, V lost 4 bases, and 6 bases had no gene match. The V gene's germline CDR1 is SNHLY and CDR2 FYNNEI. This TCR was recovered from a woman aged 30 to 39 in good health. What was sequenced was blood. V is TRBV2 and J is TRBJ1-2, with TRBD1 identical over 7 bases. CDR3 residues: CASSGQGVVGYTF. CDR3 nucleotides: TGTGCCAGCAGTGGACAGGGAGTCGTTGGCTACACCTTC. The full variable domain, completed using reference TRBV2 and TRBJ1-2, is EPEVTQTPSHQVTQMGQEVILRCVPISNHLYFYWYRQILGQKVEFLVSFYNNEISEKSEIFDDQFSVERPDGSNFTLKIRSTKLEDSAMYFCASSGQGVVGYTFGSGTRLTVV.